This T cell receptor (beta chain) was documented in a study of blood T cell repertoires in COVID-19. Study overall: Acute-phase and convalescent COVID-19 samples originated in the United States, Italy and Spain. Sample material is recorded as cDNA or gDNA derived from T cells, B-cell-depleted T cells, or PBMCs.

This CDR3 contains 14 residues. Germline V CDR1 and CDR2: MNHEY, SVGAGI. The V gene lost 7 bases and the J gene lost 0 bases, with 10 bases spanning the gap. In the study's own analysis: Scientists estimated how many nucleated cells there were by amplifying reference gene primers. Measured with immunoSEQ multiplex PCR; TCRdb has only the in-frame clones, and not every one. V and J calls plus clone size are reproduced from that table; the DNA served to infer D and trimming. Of 180,000 or so clones detected, roughly 86% appear once; the ten largest clones hold around 7.6%. The chain couples TRBV6-5 to TRBJ2-4; D uncertain. The specimen sequenced was peripheral blood. The sequence came from a man aged 35-49 years who had recovered from COVID-19. CDR3 sequence: CASMGFLAKNIQYF. DNA for the CDR3: TGTGCCAGCATGGGCTTTTTAGCCAAAAACATTCAGTACTTC.